This is a list of T cell receptor beta chains from one sample in a study of CD8+CD57+ T cells in acquired aplastic anemia. TCRdb redid the calling of the reads with MiXCR, one entry per CDR3 protein. Among roughly 280,000 distinct CDR3 sequences, approximately 57% were seen once, and the ten largest hold under 1.5%. The sequenced material came from sorted CD4+, CD8+, or CD8+CD57+ T cells (not recorded which) from PBMCs. All receptors derive from a human donor with aplastic anemia. Each CDR3 is given with its conserved first and last residue. A D gene is named only where the DNA matches it firmly. For some rows the clone size is stated as once, few or many, or as a class when expanded; others skip it.

D: NA
size: many
V: TRBV5-6
J: TRBJ1-4
CDR3: CASSLRGGEKLFF
DNA: TGTGCCAGCAGCTTGCGGGGGGGTGAAAAACTGTTTTTT

D: NA
size: NA
V: TRBV15
J: TRBJ2-5
CDR3: CATSRDPIRGETQYF
DNA: TGTGCCACCAGCAGAGACCCAATACGAGGGGAGACCCAGTACTTC

D: NA
size: NA
V: TRBV2
J: TRBJ2-5
CDR3: CASSDRWSLQETQYF
DNA: TGTGCCAGCAGCGACCGGTGGAGTCTACAAGAGACCCAGTACTTC

D: NA
size: NA
V: TRBV11-2
J: TRBJ2-7
CDR3: CASSSPSPLGTYEQYF
DNA: TGTGCCAGCAGCTCACCGTCCCCTCTAGGAACCTACGAGCAGTACTTC

D: NA
size: NA
V: TRBV6-2/TRBV6-3
J: TRBJ2-3
CDR3: CASSYIDTSTDTQYF
DNA: TGTGCCAGCAGTTACATCGACACTAGCACAGATACGCAGTATTTT

D: NA
size: few
V: TRBV24-1
J: TRBJ1-1
CDR3: CATRSSLGNTEAFF
DNA: TGTGCCACCAGATCCTCTCTGGGGAACACTGAAGCTTTCTTT

D: NA
size: few
V: TRBV30
J: TRBJ2-3
CDR3: CAWSVSGRGDTQYF
DNA: TGTGCCTGGAGTGTCTCTGGGCGGGGAGATACGCAGTATTTT

D: NA
size: many
V: TRBV18
J: TRBJ2-1
CDR3: CASSPPSGTINNEQFF
DNA: TGTGCCAGCTCACCACCCTCCGGGACCATAAACAATGAGCAGTTCTTC

D: NA
size: few
V: TRBV15
J: TRBJ1-2
CDR3: CATQEYYGYTF
DNA: TGTGCCACGCAAGAATACTATGGCTACACCTTC

D: TRBD1
size: few
V: TRBV10-3
J: TRBJ1-2
CDR3: CAISEWDRSYGYTF
DNA: TGTGCCATCAGTGAGTGGGACAGGTCCTATGGCTACACCTTC

D: NA
size: NA
V: TRBV7-3
J: TRBJ1-6
CDR3: CASSPVADSPLHF
DNA: TGTGCCAGCAGCCCCGTAGCCGATTCACCCCTCCACTTT

D: NA
size: many
V: TRBV7-2
J: TRBJ2-2
CDR3: CASSYERIRNTGELFF
DNA: TGTGCCAGCAGCTACGAGCGGATAAGGAACACCGGGGAGCTGTTTTTT

D: TRBD1
size: NA
V: TRBV29-1
J: TRBJ2-3
CDR3: CSLGRQGATDTQYF
DNA: TGCAGCTTAGGGAGACAGGGGGCCACAGATACGCAGTATTTT

D: NA
size: few
V: TRBV7-3
J: TRBJ2-7
CDR3: CASSFPGAEQYF
DNA: TGTGCCAGCAGCTTCCCCGGGGCCGAGCAGTACTTC

D: TRBD2
size: NA
V: TRBV29-1
J: TRBJ2-5
CDR3: CSGWGVAGPRETQYF
DNA: TGCAGCGGCTGGGGGGTAGCGGGTCCCCGAGAGACCCAGTACTTC

D: NA
size: NA
V: TRBV19
J: TRBJ1-1
CDR3: CASSIGVRLWGSEAFF
DNA: TGTGCCAGTAGTATTGGCGTTCGTTTGTGGGGGTCTGAAGCTTTCTTT

D: NA
size: many
V: TRBV6-5
J: TRBJ1-5
CDR3: CASSYRVDGGQPQHF
DNA: TGTGCCAGCAGTTATAGAGTGGACGGTGGGCAGCCCCAGCATTTT

D: NA
size: few
V: TRBV10-3
J: TRBJ2-1
CDR3: CAISELGGQEQFF
DNA: TGTGCCATCAGTGAGTTGGGTGGCCAGGAGCAGTTCTTC

D: TRBD1
size: NA
V: TRBV6-5
J: TRBJ1-6
CDR3: CASSRRTGTYNSPLHF
DNA: TGTGCCAGCAGCCGCAGGACAGGGACCTATAATTCACCCCTCCACTTT